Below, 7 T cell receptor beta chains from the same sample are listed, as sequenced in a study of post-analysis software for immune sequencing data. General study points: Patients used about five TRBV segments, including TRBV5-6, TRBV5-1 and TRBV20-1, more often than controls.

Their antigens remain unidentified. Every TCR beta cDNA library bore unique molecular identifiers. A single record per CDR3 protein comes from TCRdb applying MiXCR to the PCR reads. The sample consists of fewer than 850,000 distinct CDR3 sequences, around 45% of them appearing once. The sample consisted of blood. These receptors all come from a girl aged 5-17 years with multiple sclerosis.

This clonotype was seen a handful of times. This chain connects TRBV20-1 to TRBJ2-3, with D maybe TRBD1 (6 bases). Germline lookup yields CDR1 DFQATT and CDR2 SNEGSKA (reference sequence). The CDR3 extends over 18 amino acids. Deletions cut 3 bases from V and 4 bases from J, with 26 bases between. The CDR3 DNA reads TGCAGTGCTAGTACTTGGATCCCGACAGGACAAGCTTCAGATACGCAGTATTTT. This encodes CSASTWIPTGQASDTQYF.

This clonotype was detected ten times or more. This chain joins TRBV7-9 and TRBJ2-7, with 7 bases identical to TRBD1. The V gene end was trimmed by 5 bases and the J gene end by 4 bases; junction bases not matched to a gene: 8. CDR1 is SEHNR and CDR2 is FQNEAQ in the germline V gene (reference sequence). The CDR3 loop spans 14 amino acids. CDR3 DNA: TGTGCCAGCAGCCCGCCGGGACAGCCTTACGAGCAGTACTTC. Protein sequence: CASSPPGQPYEQYF.

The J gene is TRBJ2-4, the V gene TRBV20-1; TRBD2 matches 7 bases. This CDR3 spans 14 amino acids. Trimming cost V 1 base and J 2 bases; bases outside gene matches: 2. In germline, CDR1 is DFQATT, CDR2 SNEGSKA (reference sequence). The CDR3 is CSARGEGTKNIQYF. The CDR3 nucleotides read TGCAGTGCTAGAGGGGAGGGCACCAAAAACATTCAGTACTTC.

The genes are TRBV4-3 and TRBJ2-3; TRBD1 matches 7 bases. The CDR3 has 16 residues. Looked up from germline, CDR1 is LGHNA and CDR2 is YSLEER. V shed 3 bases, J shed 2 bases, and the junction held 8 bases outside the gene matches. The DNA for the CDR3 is TGCGCCAGCAGCCACCAGGGACAGTTTTACACAGATACGCAGTATTTT. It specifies CASSHQGQFYTDTQYF.

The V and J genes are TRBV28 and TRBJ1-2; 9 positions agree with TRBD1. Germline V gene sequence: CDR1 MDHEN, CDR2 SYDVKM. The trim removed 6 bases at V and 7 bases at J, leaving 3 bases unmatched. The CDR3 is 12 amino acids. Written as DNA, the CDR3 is TGTGCCAGCAGGGCGACAGGGGGTGGCTACACCTTC. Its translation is CASRATGGGYTF.

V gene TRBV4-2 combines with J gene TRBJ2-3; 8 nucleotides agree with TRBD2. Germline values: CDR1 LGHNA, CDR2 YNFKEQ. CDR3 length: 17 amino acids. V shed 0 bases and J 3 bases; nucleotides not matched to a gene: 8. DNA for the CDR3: TGTGCCAGCAGCCAAGATTGGAAGCGGGAGTTTACAGATACGCAGTATTTT. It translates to CASSQDWKREFTDTQYF.

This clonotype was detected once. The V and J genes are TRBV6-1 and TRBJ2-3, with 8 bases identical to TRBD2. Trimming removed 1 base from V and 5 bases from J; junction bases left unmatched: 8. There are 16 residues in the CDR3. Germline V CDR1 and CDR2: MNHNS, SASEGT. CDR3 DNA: TGTGCCAGCAGTGAAGAGTCAGCGGGAGTTGGAGATACGCAGTATTTT. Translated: CASSEESAGVGDTQYF.